This T cell receptor (beta chain) was obtained from a study of PD-1 blockade in classical Hodgkin lymphoma. Study summary: The nivolumab dose that patients received was 3 mg/kg, given intravenously every 2 weeks.

The length of the CDR3 is 16 residues. In germline, CDR1 is LGHNT, CDR2 FRNRAP. Specified time point: cycle 4 day 1 (C4D1), after less than 7 weeks of nivolumab. Exposure to brentuximab vedotin varied, and each patient had relapsed following autologous stem cell transplantation. Libraries were prepared by immunoSEQ multiplex PCR; TCRdb keeps only in-frame clonotypes and omits some of them. The sample has approximately 65,000 clones; 91% are singletons. Study-level results: Lower baseline TCR diversity was reported for newly diagnosed patients than for healthy donors. TCR diversity rose significantly by C4D1 in CD4+ but not CD8+ cells.

The table lists this clone with a count of one. Its antigen is still unknown. A junction end diverges from the germline sequence, so it may reflect a read error. This receptor was obtained from a human donor with classical Hodgkin lymphoma. The chain combines TRBV12-5 with TRBJ2-2; D possibly corresponds to TRBD2 (6 bases). The source material was peripheral blood mononuclear cells (PBMCs), sampled before the fourth cycle of nivolumab. The CDR3 is CASDRRDEGNPGELFF. In DNA form, the CDR3 reads TGTGCTAGTGATCGGAGGGATGAGGGGAACCCCGGGGAGCTGTTTTTT.